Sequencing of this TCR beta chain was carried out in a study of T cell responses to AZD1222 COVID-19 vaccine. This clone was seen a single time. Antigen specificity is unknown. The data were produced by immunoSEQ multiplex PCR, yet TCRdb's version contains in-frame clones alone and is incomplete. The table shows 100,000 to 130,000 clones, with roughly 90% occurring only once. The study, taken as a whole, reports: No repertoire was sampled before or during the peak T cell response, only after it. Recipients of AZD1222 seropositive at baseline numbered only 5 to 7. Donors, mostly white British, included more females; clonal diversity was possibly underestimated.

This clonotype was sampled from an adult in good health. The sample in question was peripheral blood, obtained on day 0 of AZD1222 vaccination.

CDR3 DNA sequence: TGCGCCAGCAGCTTGAACGGGGTTGGGGAAAAACTGTTTTTT. Its protein product is CASSLNGVGEKLFF. This chain uses TRBV5-1 with TRBJ1-4, with no clear D. Deletions cut 1 base from V and 8 bases from J, with 12 bases between. Germline V lookup: CDR1 SGHRS, CDR2 YFSETQ. This CDR3 region has 14 residues.